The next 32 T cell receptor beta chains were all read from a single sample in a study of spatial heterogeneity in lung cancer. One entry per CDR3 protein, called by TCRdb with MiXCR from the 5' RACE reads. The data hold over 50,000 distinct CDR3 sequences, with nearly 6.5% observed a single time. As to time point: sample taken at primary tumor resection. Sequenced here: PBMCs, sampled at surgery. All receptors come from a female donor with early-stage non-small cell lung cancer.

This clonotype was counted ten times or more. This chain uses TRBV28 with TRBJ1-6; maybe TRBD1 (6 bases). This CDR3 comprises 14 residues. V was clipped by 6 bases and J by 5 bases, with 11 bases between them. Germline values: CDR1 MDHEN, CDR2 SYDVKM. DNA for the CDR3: TGTGCCAGCAGCAACAGGGTGAATAATTCACCCCTCCACTTT. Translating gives CASSNRVNNSPLHF. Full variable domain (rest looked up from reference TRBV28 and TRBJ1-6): DVKVTQSSRYLVKRTGEKVFLECVQDMDHENMFWYRQDPGLGLRLIYFSYDVKMKEKGDIPEGYSVSREKKERFSLILESASTNQTSMYLCASSNRVNNSPLHFGNGTRLTVT.

The CDR3 sequence is CASSFALGGGETQYF. As DNA, the CDR3 is TGTGCCAGCAGCTTTGCACTAGGAGGCGGAGAGACCCAGTACTTC. V and J are TRBV7-9 and TRBJ2-5; weak D call: TRBD2 (5 bases). CDR1 and CDR2 (germline): SEHNR, FQNEAQ (reference sequence). The CDR3 totals 15 residues. The ends were cut back, 3 bases at V and 4 bases at J, with 15 bases in the middle.

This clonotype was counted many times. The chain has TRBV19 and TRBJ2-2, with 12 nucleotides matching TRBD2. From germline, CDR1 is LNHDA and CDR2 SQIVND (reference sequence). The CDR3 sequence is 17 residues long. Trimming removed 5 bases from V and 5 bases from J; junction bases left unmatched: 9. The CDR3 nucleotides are TGTGCCAGTAGTTCTCGACTAGCGGGGGCCAATACCGGGGAGCTGTTTTTT. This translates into CASSSRLAGANTGELFF.

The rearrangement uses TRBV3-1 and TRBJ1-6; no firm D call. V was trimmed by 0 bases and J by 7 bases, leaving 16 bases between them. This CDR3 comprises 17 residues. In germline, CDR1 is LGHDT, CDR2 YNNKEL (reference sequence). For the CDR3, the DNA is TGTGCCAGCAGCCAAGAGCCGGCCAGCCGGAGGAATTCACCCCTCCACTTT. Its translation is CASSQEPASRRNSPLHF.

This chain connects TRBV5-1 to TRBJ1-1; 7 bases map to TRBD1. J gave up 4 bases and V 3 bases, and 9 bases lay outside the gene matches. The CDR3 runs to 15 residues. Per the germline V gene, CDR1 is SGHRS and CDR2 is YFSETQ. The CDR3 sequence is CASSSETGPSTEAFF. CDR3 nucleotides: TGCGCCAGCAGCTCCGAGACAGGGCCCAGCACTGAAGCTTTCTTT.

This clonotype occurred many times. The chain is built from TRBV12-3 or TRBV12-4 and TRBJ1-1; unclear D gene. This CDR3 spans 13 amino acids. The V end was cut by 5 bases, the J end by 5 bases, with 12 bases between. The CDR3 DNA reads TGTGCCAGCAGTCGACGGTCGGGAACTGAAGCTTTCTTT. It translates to CASSRRSGTEAFF.

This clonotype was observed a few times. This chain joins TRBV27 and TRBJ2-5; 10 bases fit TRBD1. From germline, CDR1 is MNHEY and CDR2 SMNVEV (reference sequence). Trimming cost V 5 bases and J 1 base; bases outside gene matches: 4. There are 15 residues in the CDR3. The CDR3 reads CASSGGQGVQETQYF. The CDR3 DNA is TGTGCCAGCAGTGGCGGACAGGGGGTCCAAGAGACCCAGTACTTC.

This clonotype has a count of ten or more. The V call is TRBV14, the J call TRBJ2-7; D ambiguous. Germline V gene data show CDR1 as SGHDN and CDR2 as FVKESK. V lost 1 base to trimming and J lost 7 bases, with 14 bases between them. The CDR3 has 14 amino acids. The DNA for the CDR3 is TGTGCCAGCAGCCAAGGGGCCCCGGTGAGGGAGCAGTACTTC. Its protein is CASSQGAPVREQYF. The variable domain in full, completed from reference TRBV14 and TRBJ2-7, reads EAGVTQFPSHSVIEKGQTVTLRCDPISGHDNLYWYRRVMGKEIKFLLHFVKESKQDESGMPNNRFLAERTGGTYSTLKVQPAELEDSGVYFCASSQGAPVREQYFGPGTRLTVT.

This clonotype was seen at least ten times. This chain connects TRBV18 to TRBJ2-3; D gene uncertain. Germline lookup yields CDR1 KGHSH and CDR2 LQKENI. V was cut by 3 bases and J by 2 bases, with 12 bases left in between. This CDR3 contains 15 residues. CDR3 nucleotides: TGTGCCAGCTCACCTAATCGATGGATCACAGATACGCAGTATTTT. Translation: CASSPNRWITDTQYF.

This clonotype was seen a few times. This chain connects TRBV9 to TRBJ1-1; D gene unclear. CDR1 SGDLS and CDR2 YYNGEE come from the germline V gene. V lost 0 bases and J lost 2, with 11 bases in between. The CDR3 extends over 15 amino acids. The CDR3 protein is CASSVELAPNTEAFF. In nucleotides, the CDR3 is TGTGCCAGCAGCGTAGAGCTGGCGCCTAACACTGAAGCTTTCTTT.

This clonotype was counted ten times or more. The DNA for the CDR3 is TGTGCCAGCAGCGCCGGGACCCCGGGCGGCAATCAGCCCCAGCATTTT. Its protein product is CASSAGTPGGNQPQHF. The chain combines TRBV7-6 with TRBJ1-5; D possibly corresponds to TRBD1 (5 bases). Germline CDR1 is SGHVS and CDR2 is FNYEAQ. Trimming took off 5 bases at V and 2 bases at J, with 16 bases between the two ends. The CDR3 consists of 16 residues.

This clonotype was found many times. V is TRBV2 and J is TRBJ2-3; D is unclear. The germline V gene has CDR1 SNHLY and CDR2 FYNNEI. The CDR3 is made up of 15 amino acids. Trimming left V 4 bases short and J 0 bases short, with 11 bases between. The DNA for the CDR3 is TGTGCCAGCAGTGTCTCGACACGGAGCACAGATACGCAGTATTTT. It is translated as CASSVSTRSTDTQYF.

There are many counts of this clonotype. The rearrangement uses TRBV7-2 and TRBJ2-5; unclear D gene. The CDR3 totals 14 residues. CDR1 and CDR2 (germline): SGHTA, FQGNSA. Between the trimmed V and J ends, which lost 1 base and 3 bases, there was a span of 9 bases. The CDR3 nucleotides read TGTGCCAGCAGCTTAGTCGGCGGAAAAGAGACCCAGTACTTC. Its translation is CASSLVGGKETQYF. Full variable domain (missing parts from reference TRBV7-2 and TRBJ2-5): GAGVSQSPSNKVTEKGKDVELRCDPISGHTALYWYRQSLGQGLEFLIYFQGNSAPDKSGLPSDRFSAERTGGSVSTLTIQRTQQEDSAVYLCASSLVGGKETQYFGPGTRLLVL.

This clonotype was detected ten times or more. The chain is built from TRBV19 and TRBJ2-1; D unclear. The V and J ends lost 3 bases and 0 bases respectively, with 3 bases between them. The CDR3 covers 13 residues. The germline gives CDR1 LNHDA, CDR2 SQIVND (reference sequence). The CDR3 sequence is CASSISSYNEQFF. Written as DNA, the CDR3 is TGTGCCAGTAGTATCTCCTCCTACAATGAGCAGTTCTTC.

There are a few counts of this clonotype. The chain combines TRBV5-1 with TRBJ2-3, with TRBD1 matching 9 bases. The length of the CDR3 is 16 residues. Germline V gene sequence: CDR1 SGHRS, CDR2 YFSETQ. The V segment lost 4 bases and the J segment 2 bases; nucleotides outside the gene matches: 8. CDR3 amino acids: CASSAGTGSNTDTQYF. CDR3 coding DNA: TGCGCCAGCAGCGCCGGGACAGGGAGTAACACAGATACGCAGTATTTT.

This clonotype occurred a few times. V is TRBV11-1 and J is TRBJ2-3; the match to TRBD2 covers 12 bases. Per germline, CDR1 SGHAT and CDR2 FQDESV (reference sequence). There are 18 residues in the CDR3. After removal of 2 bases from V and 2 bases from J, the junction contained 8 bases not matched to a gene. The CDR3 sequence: CASSLLAGGRMNTDTQYF. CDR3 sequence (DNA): TGTGCCAGCAGCTTACTAGCGGGAGGGAGAATGAACACAGATACGCAGTATTTT. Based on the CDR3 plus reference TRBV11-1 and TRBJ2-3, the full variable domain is EAEVAQSPRYKITEKSQAVAFWCDPISGHATLYWYRQILGQGPELLVQFQDESVVDDSQLPKDRFSAERLKGVDSTLKIQPAELGDSAMYLCASSLLAGGRMNTDTQYFGPGTRLTVL.

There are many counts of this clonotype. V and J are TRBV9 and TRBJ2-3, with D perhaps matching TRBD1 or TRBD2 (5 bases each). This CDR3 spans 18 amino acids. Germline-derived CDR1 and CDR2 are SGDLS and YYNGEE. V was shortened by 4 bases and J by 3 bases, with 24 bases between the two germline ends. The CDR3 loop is CASSPSALAGRTTDTQYF. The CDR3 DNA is TGTGCCAGCAGCCCGTCGGCCTTGGCAGGGAGAACGACAGATACGCAGTATTTT. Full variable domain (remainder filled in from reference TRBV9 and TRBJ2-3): DSGVTQTPKHLITATGQRVTLRCSPRSGDLSVYWYQQSLDQGLQFLIQYYNGEERAKGNILERFSAQQFPDLHSELNLSSLELGDSALYFCASSPSALAGRTTDTQYFGPGTRLTVL.

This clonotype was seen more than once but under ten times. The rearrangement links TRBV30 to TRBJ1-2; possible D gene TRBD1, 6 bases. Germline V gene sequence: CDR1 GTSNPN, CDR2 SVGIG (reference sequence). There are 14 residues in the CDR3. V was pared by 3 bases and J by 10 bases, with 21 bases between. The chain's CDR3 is CAWSTFRGGGSYTF. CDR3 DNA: TGTGCCTGGAGCACCTTTAGGGGAGGGGGATCCTACACCTTC.

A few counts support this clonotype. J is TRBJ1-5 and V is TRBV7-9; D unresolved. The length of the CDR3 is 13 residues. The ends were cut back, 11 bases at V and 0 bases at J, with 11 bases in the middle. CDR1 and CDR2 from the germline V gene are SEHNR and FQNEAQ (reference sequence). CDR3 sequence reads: CAVEGLSNQPQHF. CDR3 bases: TGTGCCGTCGAAGGGCTTAGCAATCAGCCCCAGCATTTT.

The CDR3 here is CASSPTGDDEQYV. The DNA of the CDR3 is TGTGCCAGCTCACCGACAGGGGACGACGAGCAGTACGTC. The chain is built from TRBV18 and TRBJ2-7; 8 nucleotides match TRBD1. The length of the CDR3 is 13 residues. The germline V gene encodes CDR1 KGHSH and CDR2 LQKENI. Trimming at V came to 3 bases and at J to 5 bases, leaving 3 bases not matched to a gene.

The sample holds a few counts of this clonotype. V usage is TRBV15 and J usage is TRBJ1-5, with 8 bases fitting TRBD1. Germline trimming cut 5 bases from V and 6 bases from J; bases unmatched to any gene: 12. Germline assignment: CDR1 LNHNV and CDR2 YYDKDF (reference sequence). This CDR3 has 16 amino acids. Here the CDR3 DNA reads TGTGCCACCAGCCCCTCGGACAGGGAAGGAATTCAGCCCCAGCATTTT. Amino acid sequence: CATSPSDREGIQPQHF.

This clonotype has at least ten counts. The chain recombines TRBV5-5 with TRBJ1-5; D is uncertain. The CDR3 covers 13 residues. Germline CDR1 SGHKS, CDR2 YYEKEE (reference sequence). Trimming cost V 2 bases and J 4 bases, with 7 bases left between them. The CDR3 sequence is CASSFGVNQPQHF. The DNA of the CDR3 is TGTGCCAGCAGCTTCGGCGTAAATCAGCCCCAGCATTTT.

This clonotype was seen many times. This CDR3 is CASSSQGGNTIYF. In nucleotides, the CDR3 is TGTGCCAGCAGTTCCCAGGGCGGAAACACCATATATTTT. This chain links TRBV12-3 or TRBV12-4 with TRBJ1-3, with D tentatively TRBD1 (5 bases). This CDR3 is 13 amino acids long. Trimming stripped 4 bases from V and 4 bases from J, with 8 bases between.

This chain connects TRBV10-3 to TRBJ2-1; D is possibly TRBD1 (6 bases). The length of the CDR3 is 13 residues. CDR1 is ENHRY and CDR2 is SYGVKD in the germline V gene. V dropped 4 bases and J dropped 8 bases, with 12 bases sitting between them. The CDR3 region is CAISVTAGDEQFF. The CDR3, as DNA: TGTGCCATCAGTGTAACGGCAGGGGATGAGCAGTTCTTC.

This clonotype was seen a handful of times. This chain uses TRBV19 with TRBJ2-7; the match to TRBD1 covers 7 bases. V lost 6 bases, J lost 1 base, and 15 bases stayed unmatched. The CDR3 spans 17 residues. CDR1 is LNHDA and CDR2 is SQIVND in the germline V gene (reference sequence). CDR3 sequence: CASSSLPDRSRSYEQYF. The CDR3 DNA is TGTGCCAGTAGCTCCCTCCCGGACAGGAGCCGGTCCTACGAGCAGTACTTC.

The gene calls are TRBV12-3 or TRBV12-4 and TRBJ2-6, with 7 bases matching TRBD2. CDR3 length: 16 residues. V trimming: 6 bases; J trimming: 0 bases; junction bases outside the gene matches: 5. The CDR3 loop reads CASREGRASGANVLTF. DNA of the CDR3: TGTGCCAGCAGGGAAGGGAGGGCCTCTGGGGCCAACGTCCTGACTTTC.

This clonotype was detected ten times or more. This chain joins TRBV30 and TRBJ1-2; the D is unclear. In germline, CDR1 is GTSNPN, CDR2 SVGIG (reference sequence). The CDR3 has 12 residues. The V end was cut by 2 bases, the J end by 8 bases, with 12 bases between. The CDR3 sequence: CAWSTPFGGYTF. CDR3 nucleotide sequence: TGTGCCTGGAGTACGCCATTCGGGGGCTACACCTTC.

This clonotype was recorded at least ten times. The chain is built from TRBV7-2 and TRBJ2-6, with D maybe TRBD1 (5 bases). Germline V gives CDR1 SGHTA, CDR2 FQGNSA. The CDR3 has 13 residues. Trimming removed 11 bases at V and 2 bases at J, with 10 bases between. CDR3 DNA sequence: TGTGCCCAGGGATTTACTGGGGCCAACGTCCTGACTTTC. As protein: CAQGFTGANVLTF.

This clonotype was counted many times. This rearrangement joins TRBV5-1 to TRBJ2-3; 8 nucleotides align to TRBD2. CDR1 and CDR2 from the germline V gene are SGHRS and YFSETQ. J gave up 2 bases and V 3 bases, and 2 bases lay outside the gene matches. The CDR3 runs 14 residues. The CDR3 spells CASSSREVTDTQYF. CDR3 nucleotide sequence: TGCGCCAGCAGCTCGCGGGAGGTCACAGATACGCAGTATTTT.

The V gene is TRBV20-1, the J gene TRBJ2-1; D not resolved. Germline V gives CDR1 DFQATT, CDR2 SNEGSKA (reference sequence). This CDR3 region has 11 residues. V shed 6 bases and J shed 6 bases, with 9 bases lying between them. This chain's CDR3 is CSARPSNEQFF. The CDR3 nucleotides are TGCAGTGCCCGGCCAAGCAATGAGCAGTTCTTC.

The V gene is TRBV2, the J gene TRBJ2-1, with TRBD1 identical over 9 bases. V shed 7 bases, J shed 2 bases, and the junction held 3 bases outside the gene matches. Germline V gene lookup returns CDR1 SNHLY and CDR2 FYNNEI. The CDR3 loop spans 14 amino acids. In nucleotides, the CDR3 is TGTGCCAGCATGGGGACAGGGACCTACAATGAGCAGTTCTTC. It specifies CASMGTGTYNEQFF.

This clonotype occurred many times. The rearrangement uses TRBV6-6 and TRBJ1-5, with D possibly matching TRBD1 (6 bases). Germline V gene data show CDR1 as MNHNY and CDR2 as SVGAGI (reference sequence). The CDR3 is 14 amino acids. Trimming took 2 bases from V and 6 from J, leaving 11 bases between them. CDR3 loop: CASSYAGVGQPQHF. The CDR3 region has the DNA TGTGCCAGCAGTTACGCAGGGGTGGGTCAGCCCCAGCATTTT.